Sequencing of this T cell receptor (beta chain) was carried out in a study of blood T cell repertoires in COVID-19. Study in general: The samples span acute and convalescent COVID-19 from the United States, Italy and Spain. Nucleic acid was either cDNA or gDNA, and it came from T cells, B-cell-depleted T cells, or PBMCs.

The protocol was immunoSEQ multiplex PCR, while the TCRdb copy is restricted to in-frame clones and leaves out a portion. The sample records roughly 100,000 clones, 81% being singletons. V lost 6 bases, J lost 7 bases, and 11 bases stayed unmatched. This CDR3 has 16 residues. Germline CDR1 MNHEY, CDR2 SMNVEV (reference sequence). The sequence was collected from a man of 80 years or more with acute or convalescent COVID-19. Input material: peripheral blood. The chain links TRBV27 to TRBJ2-1; 11 nucleotides align to TRBD2. In DNA, the CDR3 is TGTGCCAGCAGCCCTGCTAGCGGGAGGCTAACAAATGAGCAGTTCTTC. Its protein product is CASSPASGRLTNEQFF.